What follows are 20 T cell receptor beta chains derived from one specimen sequenced in a study of post-analysis software for immune sequencing data. General observations from the study: There were about five TRBV segments more frequent in patients than controls, and TRBV5-6, TRBV5-1 and TRBV20-1 were among them.

What these receptors recognize is not known. Unique molecular identifiers were built into the TCR beta cDNA libraries. TCRdb recomputed calls from the PCR reads with MiXCR, one row per CDR3 protein. The repertoire has fewer than 900,000 distinct CDR3 sequences, roughly 46% of them found once; the top ten carry 4% to 5%. The sample taken for sequencing was blood. All receptors derive from a girl under 18 with multiple sclerosis.

The chain combines TRBV3-1 with TRBJ2-6; tentative D call: TRBD2 (5 bases). This CDR3 comprises 15 residues. V shed 3 bases and J shed 4 bases, with 10 bases lying between them. In germline, CDR1 is LGHDT, CDR2 YNNKEL (reference sequence). In nucleotides, the CDR3 is TGTGCCAGCAGCCAGTGGGAGTCGGGGGCCAACGTCCTGACTTTC. As protein: CASSQWESGANVLTF.

The chain has TRBV20-1 and TRBJ2-3; 12 bases map to TRBD2. This CDR3 contains 15 residues. J lost 7 bases, V lost 1 base, and 6 bases had no gene match. CDR1 and CDR2 (germline): DFQATT, SNEGSKA (reference sequence). CDR3 protein: CSARGTSGTSYTQYF. The CDR3, as DNA: TGCAGTGCTAGAGGGACTAGCGGGACCTCCTATACGCAGTATTTT.

The chain has TRBV6-5 and TRBJ2-7; D uncertain. Germline loops: CDR1 MNHEY, CDR2 SVGAGI. The V end was cut by 11 bases, the J end by 6 bases, with 8 bases between. CDR3 size: 9 residues. The CDR3 reads CAFPPEQYF. In DNA, the CDR3 is TGTGCCTTCCCCCCCGAGCAGTACTTC.

A few counts support this clonotype. The chain uses TRBV9 and TRBJ1-2; the D gene is possibly TRBD1 (5 bases). This CDR3 has 17 amino acids. The germline CDR1 and CDR2 sequences are SGDLS and YYNGEE. Trimming stripped 0 bases from V and 0 bases from J, with 15 bases between. The CDR3 coding sequence is TGTGCCAGCAGCGTAGGGATCGGGGGTCAGGCTAACTATGGCTACACCTTC. Encoded protein: CASSVGIGGQANYGYTF.

This clonotype was detected only once. This chain uses TRBV29-1 with TRBJ2-4; 11 nucleotides match TRBD2. Germline lookup yields CDR1 SQVTM and CDR2 ANQGSEA. The CDR3 extends over 13 amino acids. The ends lost 6 bases at V and 5 bases at J; junction bases unmatched: 3. The CDR3 reads CSVALAGENIQYF. As DNA, the CDR3 is TGCAGCGTAGCACTAGCGGGAGAAAACATTCAGTACTTC. The complete variable domain, with remaining parts taken from reference TRBV29-1 and TRBJ2-4, reads SAVISQKPSRDICQRGTSLTIQCQVDSQVTMMFWYRQQPGQSLTLIATANQGSEATYESGFVIDKFPISRPNLTFSTLTVSNMSPEDSSIYLCSVALAGENIQYFGAGTRLSVL.

The V and J genes are TRBV6-2 or TRBV6-3 and TRBJ1-1; the D is unclear. Germline CDR1 MNHEY, CDR2 SVGEGT. The V end was cut by 0 bases, the J end by 1 base, with 6 bases between. This CDR3 has 14 amino acids. The CDR3 DNA reads TGTGCCAGCAGTTACTCGGCAGGGAACACTGAAGCTTTCTTT. Translating it yields CASSYSAGNTEAFF.

A few counts support this clonotype. The chain links TRBV27 to TRBJ1-5, with 8 positions matching TRBD1. V was clipped by 6 bases and J by 0 bases; unmatched bases: 7. The length of the CDR3 is 16 residues. The germline V gene has CDR1 MNHEY and CDR2 SMNVEV (reference sequence). CDR3 in amino acids: CASSPGTGYSNQPQHF. The CDR3 DNA reads as TGTGCCAGCAGCCCCGGGACAGGATATAGCAATCAGCCCCAGCATTTT.

This clonotype occurred many times. At one end, the junction sequence differs from germline, possibly due to a read error. The chain recombines TRBV5-1 with TRBJ2-7; a weak D match, TRBD1 (5 bases). Germline assignment: CDR1 SGHRS and CDR2 YFSETQ. This CDR3 spans 13 amino acids. The DNA for the CDR3 is TGTGCCAGCAGTTCCCAGGGCGGCTACGAGCAGTACTTC. It yields the protein CASSSQGGYEQYF.

This clonotype was counted ten times or more. The V call is TRBV20-1, the J call TRBJ2-3; D may be TRBD1 or TRBD2 (5 bases each). The V end lost 6 bases, the J end lost 6 bases, and 16 bases lay between the germline ends. CDR3 length equals 13 residues. Germline CDR1 reads DFQATT; CDR2 reads SNEGSKA (reference sequence). CDR3 DNA sequence: TGCAGTGCCCTGGGGACCTTTGCGGATACGCAGTATTTT. Amino acids: CSALGTFADTQYF.

J is TRBJ1-6 and V is TRBV20-1, with D uncertain. This CDR3 spans 14 amino acids. V lost 3 bases, J lost 5 bases, and 11 bases lay in between. Germline V gene lookup returns CDR1 DFQATT and CDR2 SNEGSKA (reference sequence). CDR3 region: CSARPLRDNSPLHF. In DNA, the CDR3 is TGCAGTGCTAGGCCTTTGAGAGATAATTCACCCCTCCACTTT.

This clonotype has more than one count but fewer than ten. No conserved phenylalanine or tryptophan is present at the end of the CDR3, so a read error is the likely explanation. This chain links TRBV6-6 with TRBJ2-5; possibly TRBD2 for D (6 bases). This CDR3 comprises 13 residues. The V and J ends lost 6 bases and 5 bases respectively, with 13 bases between them. CDR1 and CDR2 (germline): MNHNY, SVGAGI (reference sequence). The CDR3 reads CASSRLVGETQYV. The CDR3 bases are TGTGCCAGCAGCAGACTAGTAGGGGAGACCCAGTACGTC.

The chain links TRBV29-1 to TRBJ2-7; unclear D gene. V lost 6 bases and J 3 bases, leaving 15 bases between the germline ends. The length of the CDR3 is 13 residues. Germline assignment: CDR1 SQVTM and CDR2 ANQGSEA. Written as DNA, the CDR3 is TGCAGCGTAGGAATTCTTATGGTCTACGAGCAGTACTTC. Protein sequence: CSVGILMVYEQYF.

This sequence joins TRBV4-3 and TRBJ2-5; tentatively, D is TRBD1 (7 bases). The DNA end is more similar to TRBJ2-7, so the J call may be wrong. CDR1 is LGHNA and CDR2 is YSLEER in the germline V gene. CDR3 length: 15 residues. CDR3 nucleotides: TGCGCCAGCAGCCAAGATGCGGGACAGATCTACGAGCAGTACTTC. Its translation is CASSQDAGQIYEQYF.

The J gene is TRBJ2-2, the V gene TRBV10-3; the match to TRBD1 covers 8 bases. Unmatched junction bases numbered 4, after V lost 4 bases and J lost 6 bases. Germline V gene data show CDR1 as ENHRY and CDR2 as SYGVKD. The CDR3 sequence is 14 residues long. Written as DNA, the CDR3 is TGTGCCATCAGTGTACAGGGGGAGGCCGGGGAGCTGTTTTTT. Its translation is CAISVQGEAGELFF.

This sequence joins TRBV6-2 or TRBV6-3 and TRBJ2-1; the match to TRBD1 covers 8 bases. Trimming at V came to 4 bases and at J to 3 bases, leaving 5 bases not matched to a gene. The CDR3 contains 15 residues. The germline CDR1 and CDR2 sequences are MNHEY and SVGEGT. The CDR3 region has the DNA TGTGCCAGCAGTTCCCCCGGACAGGGCTACAATGAGCAGTTCTTC. Translation gives CASSSPGQGYNEQFF.

This chain links TRBV7-2 with TRBJ1-3, with D maybe TRBD1 (5 bases). This CDR3 region has 12 residues. V lost 5 bases, J lost 8 bases, and 10 bases lay in between. The germline gives CDR1 SGHTA, CDR2 FQGNSA. The CDR3 DNA is TGTGCCAGCAGCGTAGAGGGGTACACCATATATTTT. Protein product: CASSVEGYTIYF.

The chain recombines TRBV4-1 with TRBJ1-2; D call uncertain. There are 13 residues in the CDR3. Per germline, CDR1 MGHRA and CDR2 YSYEKL. Deletions cut 4 bases from V and 5 bases from J, with 11 bases between. The CDR3 sequence: CASSPLLGYGYTF. As DNA, the CDR3 is TGCGCCAGCAGCCCCCTCTTGGGGTATGGCTACACCTTC.

The rearrangement uses TRBV2 and TRBJ2-7; D may be TRBD1 (5 bases). This CDR3 is built from 14 residues. From germline, CDR1 is SNHLY and CDR2 FYNNEI. V gave up 5 bases and J gave up 0 bases, with 11 bases separating them. The CDR3 nucleotides read TGTGCCAGCAGTACCAAGGGGTCCTCCTACGAGCAGTACTTC. This gives the protein CASSTKGSSYEQYF.

The chain carries TRBV5-5 and TRBJ1-2; D possibly corresponds to TRBD1 (5 bases). Trimming stripped 4 bases from V and 3 bases from J, with 16 bases between. Germline V gives CDR1 SGHKS, CDR2 YYEKEE (reference sequence). The CDR3 totals 15 residues. The CDR3 reads CASSTAGWPDYGYTF. The CDR3 DNA is TGTGCCAGCAGCACTGCAGGGTGGCCGGACTATGGCTACACCTTC.

At least ten counts were recorded for this clonotype. The CDR3 region is CASSLGGNGYTF. The CDR3 DNA reads TGTGCCAGCAGCTTAGGGGGCAATGGCTACACCTTC. V usage is TRBV7-9 and J usage is TRBJ1-2, with D perhaps matching TRBD1 (5 bases). With 1 base removed from V and 6 bases from J, the gap between germline ends came to 6 bases. Looked up from germline, CDR1 is SEHNR and CDR2 is FQNEAQ (reference sequence). The CDR3 is made up of 12 amino acids.